One and the same sample provided the 24 T cell receptor beta chains below, sequenced in a study of identical twins (dated by TCRdb to 2015 to 2016). The library came from 5' RACE. The data were produced on an Illumina HiSeq 2000. TCRdb trimmed public reads at Q25 via fastp, called clones via MiXCR and kept in-frame beta chains. Each entry is one CDR3 protein sequence, shown with its most common DNA and genes. The sample includes more than 250,000 distinct CDR3 sequences, with about 8.3% observed a single time. The ten most abundant clones make up approximately 2% of the sample. This sample also appeared in a second study, on yellow fever vaccine responses in identical twins.

Sequenced material: memory (CD45RO+) T cells sorted from blood. This sample's cell subset or site label indicates: CD45RO+ enriched T cells. The receptors originated from a woman younger than 30 in good health.

This clonotype was observed many times. The chain joins TRBV12-3 or TRBV12-4 to TRBJ2-1; D not certain. The CDR3 is made up of 12 amino acids. V lost 4 bases and J 15 bases, leaving 16 bases between the germline ends. The CDR3 DNA is TGTGCCAGCAGTTCCAATCACTACGACCGGTTCTTC. Protein sequence: CASSSNHYDRFF.

This clonotype was picked up a small number of times. The genes are TRBV29-1 and TRBJ2-1; perhaps TRBD2 as D (8 bases). V dropped 6 bases and J dropped 10 bases, with 22 bases sitting between them. CDR1 is SQVTM, CDR2 ANQGSEA, per germline. This CDR3 is built from 14 residues. The CDR3 DNA reads TGCAGCGTCAGGGGGTCCTTACTAGCGGAGGAGCAGTTCTTC. Translation: CSVRGSLLAEEQFF.

This chain connects TRBV12-3 or TRBV12-4 to TRBJ2-1, with TRBD2 matching 12 bases. The ends lost 3 bases at V and 9 bases at J; junction bases unmatched: 6. This CDR3 has 15 residues. The CDR3 loop is CASSLASGGAAEQFF. DNA for the CDR3: TGTGCCAGCAGTTTGGCTAGCGGGGGGGCCGCTGAGCAGTTCTTC.

This clonotype was seen ten or more times. The chain combines TRBV20-1 with TRBJ2-1, with a tentative D call TRBD1 (6 bases). V was cut by 5 bases and J by 7 bases, with 18 bases left in between. This CDR3 region has 14 residues. Germline V gene data show CDR1 as DFQATT and CDR2 as SNEGSKA (reference sequence). In nucleotides, the CDR3 is TGCAGTGCTCGTCCAACACAGGGAATGAATGAGCAGTTCTTC. Amino acid sequence: CSARPTQGMNEQFF.

This clonotype was counted between two and nine times. The chain combines TRBV11-2 with TRBJ2-2; the match to TRBD2 covers 12 bases. CDR3 size: 21 residues. The V and J ends lost 5 bases and 7 bases, in that order; junction bases with no gene match: 23. Germline lookup yields CDR1 SGHAT and CDR2 FQNNGV. The CDR3 coding sequence is TGTGCCAGCAGCCCCGGGACCGGACTAGCGGGGCCCAAATCGGGGCACGGGGAGCTGTTTTTT. Protein: CASSPGTGLAGPKSGHGELFF. Complete variable domain (other parts from reference TRBV11-2 and TRBJ2-2): EAGVAQSPRYKIIEKRQSVAFWCNPISGHATLYWYQQILGQGPKLLIQFQNNGVVDDSQLPKDRFSAERLKGVDSTLKIQPAKLEDSAVYLCASSPGTGLAGPKSGHGELFFGEGSRLTVL.

This rearrangement joins TRBV5-5 to TRBJ2-1; D ambiguous. The CDR3 has 17 amino acids. V was trimmed by 0 bases and J by 7 bases, leaving 20 bases between them. The germline gives CDR1 SGHKS, CDR2 YYEKEE (reference sequence). The CDR3 bases are TGTGCCAGCAGCTTGGGTCATGGGTCTCGGTGGTATAATGAGCAGTTCTTC. Residues: CASSLGHGSRWYNEQFF.

This rearrangement joins TRBV20-1 to TRBJ1-1; no clear D gene. This CDR3 has 14 residues. From germline, CDR1 is DFQATT and CDR2 SNEGSKA (reference sequence). V was trimmed by 5 bases and J by 1 base, leaving 14 bases between them. Here the CDR3 reads CSAPDGSWNTEAFF. Here the CDR3 DNA reads TGCAGTGCTCCGGACGGTTCCTGGAACACTGAAGCTTTCTTT.

The chain is built from TRBV20-1 and TRBJ2-1; 9 nucleotides line up with TRBD2. Germline V gives CDR1 DFQATT, CDR2 SNEGSKA (reference sequence). The J segment lost 6 bases and the V segment lost 5 bases, leaving 17 bases of the junction unmatched. The CDR3 spans 17 residues. The CDR3 here is CSAPSLKPGLAFNEQFF. DNA for the CDR3: TGCAGTGCTCCTTCACTAAAGCCGGGACTAGCTTTCAATGAGCAGTTCTTC.

In its sample, this clonotype was seen many times. The chain carries TRBV20-1 and TRBJ1-1; 8 nucleotides line up with TRBD1. Germline values: CDR1 DFQATT, CDR2 SNEGSKA (reference sequence). Unmatched junction bases numbered 12, after V lost 1 base and J lost 5 bases. This CDR3 is built from 16 residues. CDR3 nucleotide sequence: TGCAGTGCTAGAGCGTCGTACAGGGGGTTGAGAACTGAAGCTTTCTTT. This encodes CSARASYRGLRTEAFF.

This clonotype was seen a handful of times. The J gene is TRBJ1-1, the V gene TRBV28, with 7 bases matching TRBD1. The V gene's germline CDR1 is MDHEN and CDR2 SYDVKM. The CDR3 length is 12 residues. V shed 11 bases and J 4 bases; nucleotides not matched to a gene: 7. As DNA, the CDR3 is TGTGCCTACAGGGGTTTAGGCACTGAAGCTTTCTTT. Protein sequence: CAYRGLGTEAFF.

This clonotype was seen ten or more times. The chain links TRBV15 to TRBJ1-2, with D tentatively TRBD1 (5 bases). This CDR3 is 15 amino acids long. V was shortened by 4 bases and J by 4 bases, with 16 bases between the two germline ends. Germline CDR1 and CDR2: LNHNV and YYDKDF (reference sequence). CDR3 DNA sequence: TGTGCCACCAGCACCGACCGCCAGGGCCGCTATGGCTACACCTTC. Its translation: CATSTDRQGRYGYTF.

V and J are TRBV11-2 and TRBJ1-2; D perhaps matches TRBD1 (6 bases). Germline V lookup: CDR1 SGHAT, CDR2 FQNNGV. Trimming stripped 7 bases from V and 0 bases from J, with 24 bases between. The length of the CDR3 is 18 residues. Here the CDR3 DNA reads TGTGCCAGCATCCCCCGCGGGACACCTCTCCGGGCTAACTATGGCTACACCTTC. Protein sequence: CASIPRGTPLRANYGYTF.

This sequence joins TRBV7-2 and TRBJ1-1; D not certain. The ends were cut back, 2 bases at V and 6 bases at J, with 10 bases in the middle. CDR1 and CDR2 (germline): SGHTA, FQGNSA. The CDR3 spans 13 residues. CDR3 nucleotides: TGTGCCAGCAGCTTATGGACGGTATCTGAAGCTTTCTTT. It yields the protein CASSLWTVSEAFF.

This clonotype was recorded at least ten times. The chain links TRBV28 to TRBJ2-7; TRBD1 aligns across 8 bases. This CDR3 contains 14 residues. The V gene end was trimmed by 4 bases and the J gene end by 2 bases; junction bases not matched to a gene: 4. Germline CDR1 is MDHEN and CDR2 is SYDVKM. CDR3 protein: CASSSGQDPYEQYV. The CDR3 region has the DNA TGTGCCAGCAGTTCGGGACAGGACCCCTACGAGCAGTACGTC.

This clonotype occurred a few times. This chain's CDR3 is CASSQVSRSLSYEQYF. In nucleotides, the CDR3 is TGTGCCAGCAGCCAAGTGAGTCGGTCCCTGTCCTACGAGCAGTACTTC. The rearrangement joins TRBV4-2 to TRBJ2-7; no reliable D call. Germline V gene sequence: CDR1 LGHNA, CDR2 YNFKEQ. Trimming removed 1 base from V and 1 base from J, with 14 bases in between. CDR3 length: 16 residues.

The V call is TRBV6-1, the J call TRBJ2-7, with TRBD1 matching over 9 bases. Trimming took 3 bases from V and 5 from J; bases not matched to a gene: 8. The CDR3 length is 15 residues. Looked up from germline, CDR1 is MNHNS and CDR2 is SASEGT. CDR3 region: CASSEFPGQGNEQYV. The CDR3 DNA reads TGTGCCAGCAGTGAGTTTCCGGGACAGGGAAACGAGCAGTACGTC.

This clonotype was detected only a few times. This rearrangement joins TRBV9 to TRBJ1-2; 12 nucleotides align to TRBD1. Germline loops: CDR1 SGDLS, CDR2 YYNGEE. J gave up 4 bases and V 4 bases, and 8 bases lay outside the gene matches. The CDR3 contains 16 residues. The CDR3 sequence is CASSMGQGASIYGYTF. The CDR3 bases are TGTGCCAGCAGCATGGGACAGGGGGCTTCCATCTATGGCTACACCTTC.

This rearrangement joins TRBV3-1 to TRBJ2-5; the D gene is possibly TRBD2 (6 bases). Between the trimmed V and J ends, which lost 2 bases and 5 bases, there was a span of 15 bases. The germline CDR1 and CDR2 sequences are LGHDT and YNNKEL (reference sequence). The CDR3 length is 15 residues. CDR3 in DNA: TGTGCCAGCAGCCAAACCCTACTAGCTCTGGAGACCCAGTACTTC. Protein: CASSQTLLALETQYF.

This clonotype was detected many times. This rearrangement joins TRBV6-1 to TRBJ2-7; unclear D gene. CDR1 and CDR2 from the germline V gene are MNHNS and SASEGT. The CDR3 has 12 amino acids. Trimming cost V 2 bases and J 2 bases, with 4 bases left between them. The CDR3 is CASSERAYEQYV. CDR3 DNA: TGTGCCAGCAGTGAAAGAGCCTACGAGCAGTACGTC.

A remark on this clonotype: The junction shows a germline mismatch at one end, possibly a read error. As DNA, the CDR3 is TGCTGTGCTAGAGATACTAGCGGGACCATAAGGTACAATGAGCAGTTCTTC. Its translation: CCARDTSGTIRYNEQFF. The V and J genes are TRBV20-1 and TRBJ2-1; 10 bases fit TRBD2. Germline-derived CDR1 and CDR2 are DFQATT and SNEGSKA (reference sequence). CDR3 length: 17 amino acids.

This clonotype was counted only a few times. This chain links TRBV3-1 with TRBJ1-6; a possible D gene is TRBD1 (6 bases). V lost 0 bases to trimming and J lost 4 bases, with 10 bases between them. Germline-derived CDR1 and CDR2 are LGHDT and YNNKEL (reference sequence). The CDR3 sequence is 16 residues long. In DNA, the CDR3 is TGTGCCAGCAGCCAAGATTCAGGACAGTATAATTCACCCCTCCACTTT. Translated: CASSQDSGQYNSPLHF.

The V call is TRBV7-3, the J call TRBJ2-2, with D unresolved. CDR1 is SGHTA, CDR2 FQGTGA, per germline. This CDR3 region has 15 residues. V was pared by 4 bases and J by 4 bases, with 13 bases between. CDR3 bases: TGTGCCAGCAGCTCAGGCCCTTCGGTCACCGGGGAGCTGTTTTTT. Translating gives CASSSGPSVTGELFF.

This clonotype was detected ten times or more. This chain joins TRBV15 and TRBJ1-6; D is undetermined. Germline values: CDR1 LNHNV, CDR2 YYDKDF (reference sequence). Trimming cost V 8 bases and J 7 bases, with 12 bases left between them. The CDR3 has 13 amino acids. Written as DNA, the CDR3 is TGTGCCACCGGCCTCCTACAGAATTCACCCCTCCACTTT. Its protein product is CATGLLQNSPLHF.

Only a few counts were recorded for this clonotype. The rearrangement joins TRBV9 to TRBJ2-1; 8 bases line up with TRBD2. This CDR3 has 17 residues. J was trimmed by 6 bases and V by 0 bases; bases with no gene match: 11. Germline V CDR1 and CDR2: SGDLS, YYNGEE. The CDR3 sequence is CASSVGISGIYSNEQFF. The CDR3 region has the DNA TGTGCCAGCAGCGTAGGCATTAGCGGGATTTATAGCAATGAGCAGTTCTTC.